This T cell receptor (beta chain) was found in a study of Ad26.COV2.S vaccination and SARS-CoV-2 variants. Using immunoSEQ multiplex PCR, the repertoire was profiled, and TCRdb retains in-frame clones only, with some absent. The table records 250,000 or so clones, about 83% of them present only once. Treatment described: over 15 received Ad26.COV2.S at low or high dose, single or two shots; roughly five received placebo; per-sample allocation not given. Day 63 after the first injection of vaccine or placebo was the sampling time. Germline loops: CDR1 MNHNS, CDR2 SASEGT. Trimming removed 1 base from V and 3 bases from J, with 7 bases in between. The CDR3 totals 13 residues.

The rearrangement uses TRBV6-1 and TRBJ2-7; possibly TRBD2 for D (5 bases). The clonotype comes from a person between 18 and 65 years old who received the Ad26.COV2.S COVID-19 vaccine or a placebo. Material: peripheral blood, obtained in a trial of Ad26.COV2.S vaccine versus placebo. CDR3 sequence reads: CASSEGGFYEQYF. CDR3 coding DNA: TGTGCCAGCAGTGAAGGCGGGTTCTACGAGCAGTACTTC.